Listed here are 30 T cell receptor beta chains from one sample, sequenced in a study of T cells in Graves' hyperthyroidism and ophthalmopathy. It was RNA transcripts that yielded the amplified TCR beta CDR3 regions. The HTBI set primed first-round TCR CDR3 RT-PCR. TCRdb re-called the multiplex PCR reads with MiXCR, one entry per CDR3 protein. Among around 540,000 distinct CDR3 sequences listed, around 42% were seen once. The material sequenced was peripheral blood or thyroid tissue (not recorded which). These receptors all come from a woman under 30 with Graves' hyperthyroidism.

This clonotype showed up many times. V and J are TRBV10-3 and TRBJ1-1; 8 bases line up with TRBD1. CDR3 size: 15 residues. Germline CDR1 is ENHRY and CDR2 is SYGVKD. Trimming at V came to 0 bases and at J to 5 bases, leaving 5 bases not matched to a gene. Here the CDR3 DNA reads TGTGCCATCAGTGAGTCCCGACAGGGGAAGACTGAAGCTTTCTTT. It specifies CAISESRQGKTEAFF.

This clonotype has ten or more counts. V gene TRBV19 combines with J gene TRBJ1-2; TRBD1 matches at 7 bases. The germline V gene encodes CDR1 LNHDA and CDR2 SQIVND (reference sequence). The CDR3 has 16 residues. The trim removed 6 bases at V and 0 bases at J, leaving 10 bases unmatched. CDR3 DNA sequence: TGTGCCAGTAGCCCGAGGGGGGACAGATCTAACTATGGCTACACCTTC. Its protein is CASSPRGDRSNYGYTF.

The chain links TRBV9 to TRBJ2-7; 8 nucleotides match TRBD2. The length of the CDR3 is 13 residues. The germline V gene has CDR1 SGDLS and CDR2 YYNGEE. V gave up 0 bases and J gave up 6 bases; unmatched junction bases: 2. The CDR3 spells CASSVAGTSEQYF. CDR3 bases: TGTGCCAGCAGCGTAGCTGGGACTAGCGAGCAGTACTTC.

CDR3 protein: CSARSGPKETQYF. In nucleotides, the CDR3 is TGCAGTGCTAGGTCCGGGCCGAAAGAGACCCAGTACTTC. V usage is TRBV20-1 and J usage is TRBJ2-5; D is ambiguous. The CDR3 sequence is 13 residues long. The V gene lost 3 bases and the J gene lost 3 bases, with 11 bases spanning the gap. The germline V gene encodes CDR1 DFQATT and CDR2 SNEGSKA (reference sequence).

The J gene is TRBJ1-1, the V gene TRBV19; possible D gene TRBD1, 6 bases. Germline V gene sequence: CDR1 LNHDA, CDR2 SQIVND (reference sequence). V lost 1 base to trimming and J lost 6 bases, with 15 bases between them. This CDR3 has 15 residues. The DNA for the CDR3 is TGTGCCAGTAGTATAGCCGCTAGCAGGGGATCTGAAGCTTTCTTT. As protein: CASSIAASRGSEAFF.

The CDR3 reads CASSSGVAGELFF. DNA for the CDR3: TGTGCCAGCAGCTCGGGAGTGGCCGGGGAGCTGTTTTTT. V and J are TRBV2 and TRBJ2-2, with D tentatively TRBD2 (6 bases). Germline lookup yields CDR1 SNHLY and CDR2 FYNNEI. The V and J ends lost 6 bases and 6 bases respectively, with 11 bases between them. This CDR3 is 13 amino acids long.

This clonotype was recorded many times. This chain links TRBV25-1 with TRBJ1-1; the D is unclear. The CDR3 consists of 13 residues. CDR1 is MGHDK, CDR2 SYGVNS, per germline. Trimming shortened V by 2 bases and J by 7 bases, and 11 bases separated the two germline ends. The CDR3 region has the DNA TGTGCCAGCAGTGAAGGGCGGAGCGTTGAAGCTTTCTTT. Protein sequence: CASSEGRSVEAFF. Together with reference TRBV25-1 and TRBJ1-1, the CDR3 gives the full variable domain: EADIYQTPRYLVIGTGKKITLECSQTMGHDKMYWYQQDPGMELHLIHYSYGVNSTEKGDLSSESTVSRIRTEHFPLTLESARPSHTSQYLCASSEGRSVEAFFGQGTRLTVV.

The chain employs TRBV7-7 and TRBJ2-2, with D tentatively TRBD1 (5 bases). With 9 bases removed from V and 4 bases from J, the gap between germline ends came to 9 bases. The CDR3 covers 12 residues. Germline-derived CDR1 and CDR2 are SSHAT and FNYEAQ (reference sequence). The CDR3 is CARGQVTGELFF. The CDR3 region has the DNA TGTGCCAGGGGGCAAGTCACCGGGGAGCTGTTTTTT.

This clonotype occurred a few times. The V call is TRBV7-6, the J call TRBJ2-2; 7 bases match TRBD2. The CDR3 extends over 16 amino acids. Germline V gene data show CDR1 as SGHVS and CDR2 as FNYEAQ. The ends lost 5 bases at V and 5 bases at J; junction bases unmatched: 11. CDR3 protein: CASSPGGGSLTGELFF. The CDR3 nucleotides are TGTGCCAGCAGCCCCGGAGGCGGGAGCCTGACCGGGGAGCTGTTTTTT.

The sample holds many counts of this clonotype. The CDR3 loop is CASSLPGGTEAFF. CDR3 sequence (DNA): TGTGCCAGCAGCTTGCCGGGAGGAACTGAAGCTTTCTTT. The chain uses TRBV7-9 and TRBJ1-1; D uncertain. V was clipped by 3 bases and J by 5 bases, with 10 bases between them. The CDR3 is 13 residues long. Germline loops: CDR1 SEHNR, CDR2 FQNEAQ (reference sequence).

This clonotype was picked up a small number of times. This rearrangement joins TRBV9 to TRBJ2-5, with a tentative D call TRBD2 (6 bases). Per germline, CDR1 SGDLS and CDR2 YYNGEE. The CDR3 length is 13 residues. V was trimmed by 3 bases and J by 3 bases, leaving 9 bases between them. The CDR3 bases are TGTGCCAGCAGCGGGAGGGCCGAAGAGACCCAGTACTTC. As protein: CASSGRAEETQYF.

Here the CDR3 reads CASGFLNEKLFF. The CDR3, as DNA: TGTGCTAGTGGTTTCCTTAATGAAAAACTGTTTTTT. This chain uses TRBV25-1 with TRBJ1-4; D remains ambiguous. The germline V gene encodes CDR1 MGHDK and CDR2 SYGVNS. The CDR3 is made up of 12 amino acids.

This clonotype was seen repeatedly, ten times or more. J is TRBJ1-2 and V is TRBV7-2; perhaps TRBD1 as D (5 bases). CDR1 and CDR2 from the germline V gene are SGHTA and FQGNSA. The CDR3 consists of 12 residues. Trimming cost V 3 bases and J 8 bases, with 10 bases left between them. CDR3 sequence: CASSFREGGYTF. The CDR3 region has the DNA TGTGCCAGCAGCTTCCGAGAGGGGGGCTACACCTTC.

V is TRBV7-9 and J is TRBJ2-5; either TRBD1 or TRBD2 may fit D (5 bases each). Trimming shortened V by 4 bases and J by 10 bases, and 19 bases separated the two germline ends. The CDR3 covers 14 residues. The germline CDR1 and CDR2 sequences are SEHNR and FQNEAQ (reference sequence). This CDR3 reads CASSYLGTFGGQYF. The CDR3 DNA is TGTGCCAGCAGCTACCTAGGGACCTTTGGTGGCCAGTACTTC. Supplemented by reference TRBV7-9 and TRBJ2-5, the full variable domain reads DTGVSQNPRHKITKRGQNVTFRCDPISEHNRLYWYRQTLGQGPEFLTYFQNEAQLEKSRLLSDRFSAERPKGSFSTLEIQRTEQGDSAMYLCASSYLGTFGGQYFGPGTRLLVL.

This clonotype was detected once. V gene TRBV25-1 combines with J gene TRBJ2-7, with 14 positions matching TRBD2. V gave up 5 bases and J gave up 8 bases; unmatched junction bases: 2. Germline V lookup: CDR1 MGHDK, CDR2 SYGVNS. CDR3 size: 13 residues. The CDR3 region has the DNA TGTGCCAGCAGTCGACTAGCGGGAGGGAAGCAGTACTTC. The encoded protein is CASSRLAGGKQYF.

This rearrangement joins TRBV2 to TRBJ1-6, with D possibly being TRBD1 (5 bases). Trimming removed 7 bases from V and 10 bases from J, with 20 bases in between. Per the germline V gene, CDR1 is SNHLY and CDR2 is FYNNEI. The CDR3 runs to 15 residues. The CDR3 DNA is TGTGCCAGCACTAAAATGGGGGGTCCAGGGTCACCCCTCCACTTT. It yields the protein CASTKMGGPGSPLHF.

In regard to this clonotype: The CDR3 ends on some other residue instead of the conserved phenylalanine or tryptophan, so this is likely a read error. No DNA is shown, since the ends of the CDR3 on it are uncertain; the CDR3 is the one TCRdb lists. The gene calls are TRBV7-2 and TRBJ1-6. Per germline, CDR1 SGHTA and CDR2 FQGNSA. The CDR3 is 9 residues long, ends included. CDR3 region: CASSSLAGV.

About this clonotype: A much larger clone sits a single nucleotide away, making a read error possible. Since the CDR3 does not end with the conserved phenylalanine or tryptophan, this likely comes from a read error. The chain joins TRBV24-1 to TRBJ1-1; possibly TRBD1 for D (5 bases). The length of the CDR3 is 15 residues. Germline CDR1 and CDR2: KGHDR and SFDVKD. V lost 3 bases and J 1 base, leaving 11 bases between the germline ends. The chain's CDR3 is CATSDAGTGNTEAFI. CDR3 coding DNA: TGTGCCACCAGTGATGCCGGGACCGGGAACACTGAAGCTTTCATT.

V and J are TRBV25-1 and TRBJ1-3; D is perhaps TRBD1 (5 bases). Germline CDR1 and CDR2: MGHDK and SYGVNS. The CDR3 runs 17 residues. The V end lost 1 base, the J end lost 0 bases, and 13 bases lay between the germline ends. The CDR3 reads CASSEFQGRYSGNTIYF. The CDR3 DNA follows: TGTGCCAGCAGTGAATTTCAGGGCCGCTACTCTGGAAACACCATATATTTT. Filled out from reference TRBV25-1 and TRBJ1-3, the complete variable domain reads EADIYQTPRYLVIGTGKKITLECSQTMGHDKMYWYQQDPGMELHLIHYSYGVNSTEKGDLSSESTVSRIRTEHFPLTLESARPSHTSQYLCASSEFQGRYSGNTIYFGEGSWLTVV.

V and J are TRBV10-3 and TRBJ1-2; D gene unclear. This CDR3 is built from 16 residues. The V gene's germline CDR1 is ENHRY and CDR2 SYGVKD. Trimming took 4 bases from V and 4 from J, leaving 19 bases between them. The CDR3 loop reads CAISAVVHEDGYGYTF. CDR3 DNA sequence: TGTGCCATCAGTGCGGTAGTACACGAGGATGGCTATGGCTACACCTTC.

This clonotype has a count of ten or more. The chain links TRBV11-3 to TRBJ1-1; D is unclear. V lost 4 bases and J lost 11, with 11 bases in between. The CDR3 runs to 11 residues. CDR1 SGHNT and CDR2 YENEEA come from the germline V gene. The CDR3: CASSSGSGAFF. The CDR3 DNA sequence: TGTGCCAGCAGCTCAGGCTCGGGGGCTTTCTTT.

This chain links TRBV9 with TRBJ1-4; D call uncertain. Germline V CDR1 and CDR2: SGDLS, YYNGEE. The ends were cut back, 2 bases at V and 4 bases at J, with 12 bases in the middle. The CDR3 consists of 15 residues. This CDR3 reads CASSVMSGVNEKLFF. Here the CDR3 DNA reads TGTGCCAGCAGCGTGATGAGCGGGGTTAATGAAAAACTGTTTTTT.

The chain links TRBV25-1 to TRBJ2-5; 7 nucleotides align to TRBD1. CDR3 length equals 12 residues. Germline assignment: CDR1 MGHDK and CDR2 SYGVNS. The ends lost 8 bases at V and 5 bases at J; junction bases unmatched: 5. The CDR3 nucleotides read TGTGCCAGCGAGACAGGGCTGGAGACCCAGTACTTC. Its protein is CASETGLETQYF.

The chain links TRBV2 to TRBJ2-5; D tentatively fits TRBD1 or TRBD2 (5 bases each). V was trimmed by 7 bases and J by 4 bases, leaving 16 bases between them. The CDR3 totals 14 residues. The germline CDR1 and CDR2 sequences are SNHLY and FYNNEI. CDR3 in DNA: TGTGCCAGCAAGCCGGGGCCGATCGCAGAGACCCAGTACTTC. It yields the protein CASKPGPIAETQYF.

With respect to this clonotype: Only one base separates this from a far larger clonotype, so it likely reflects a read error. This chain uses TRBV7-2 with TRBJ2-7, with 12 bases identical to TRBD2. The CDR3 extends over 15 amino acids. J gave up 2 bases and V 2 bases, and 1 base lay outside the gene matches. The V gene's germline CDR1 is SGHTA and CDR2 FQGNSA. CDR3 nucleotide sequence: TGTACCAGCAGCTTACTAGCGGGAGGGCCCTACGAGCAGTACTTC. Protein sequence: CTSSLLAGGPYEQYF.

This clonotype was seen only once. The chain joins TRBV20-1 to TRBJ2-7; 11 positions agree with TRBD2. Per germline, CDR1 DFQATT and CDR2 SNEGSKA (reference sequence). The CDR3 is made up of 15 amino acids. J gave up 2 bases and V 3 bases, and 6 bases lay outside the gene matches. For the CDR3, the DNA is TGCAGTGCTAGCCCTCCGGGACTAGCGGCCTACGAGCAGTACTTC. This translates into CSASPPGLAAYEQYF.

This clonotype was detected many times. The chain is built from TRBV10-3 and TRBJ2-7; 9 nucleotides agree with TRBD2. Germline CDR1 and CDR2: ENHRY and SYGVKD. The trim removed 4 bases at V and 7 bases at J, leaving 8 bases unmatched. This CDR3 contains 14 residues. The CDR3 is CAISGSSGSREQYF. As DNA, the CDR3 is TGTGCCATCAGTGGTAGTAGCGGGAGCCGAGAGCAGTACTTC.

The chain has TRBV2 and TRBJ2-2; TRBD2 agrees at 11 bases. The length of the CDR3 is 17 residues. CDR1 and CDR2 from the germline V gene are SNHLY and FYNNEI. Trimming at V came to 1 base and at J to 1 base, leaving 2 bases not matched to a gene. Here the CDR3 reads CASSEEGLAENTGELFF. The CDR3 DNA follows: TGTGCCAGCAGTGAAGAGGGACTAGCGGAGAACACCGGGGAGCTGTTTTTT.

The chain recombines TRBV24-1 with TRBJ1-6; 9 bases fit TRBD1. V trimming: 12 bases; J trimming: 9 bases; junction bases outside the gene matches: 8. The CDR3 is 13 residues long. Per germline, CDR1 KGHDR and CDR2 SFDVKD. The CDR3 bases are TGTGCCTGGAAGGGACAGGGCGTTTCACCCCTCCACTTT. This gives the protein CAWKGQGVSPLHF.

This clonotype was found many times. The V call is TRBV7-6, the J call TRBJ2-5, with TRBD2 as a possible D gene (6 bases). The CDR3 sequence is 14 residues long. Germline V gene sequence: CDR1 SGHVS, CDR2 FNYEAQ. V gave up 2 bases and J gave up 2 bases, with 9 bases separating them. CDR3 DNA sequence: TGTGCCAGCAGCTTATTAGGAGGGCAAGAGACCCAGTACTTC. Translated, it gives CASSLLGGQETQYF.